This is a list of T cell receptor beta chains from one sample in a study of beta chain features in type 1 diabetes. Profiling relied on immunoSEQ multiplex PCR, and the TCRdb table lists in-frame clones only, not all of them. The data hold around 250,000 clones, with more than 11% observed a single time. The source material was naive CD4+ T cells from blood. Receptors were obtained from a man younger than 40 with type 1 diabetes. Each CDR3 is given without its conserved first and last residue. Each record gives: V gene, clone size, J gene, CDR3 protein. Expanded clones get a size class; other rows say once, few or many, or leave the size out.

V gene: TRBV7-2; clone size: few; J gene: TRBJ2-7; CDR3 protein: ASSSGQGINEQY
V gene: TRBV4-1; clone size: NA; J gene: TRBJ2-5; CDR3 protein: ASSQAMAGGQETQY
V gene: TRBV7-7; clone size: NA; J gene: TRBJ2-5; CDR3 protein: ASSFTGTSETQY
V gene: TRBV6-5; clone size: few; J gene: TRBJ1-1; CDR3 protein: ASRMGRIAEAF
V gene: TRBV6-5; clone size: few; J gene: TRBJ2-1; CDR3 protein: ASSRDTSYNEQF
V gene: TRBV7-2; clone size: few; J gene: TRBJ1-2; CDR3 protein: ASSPGHLYGYT
V gene: TRBV15; clone size: NA; J gene: TRBJ1-4; CDR3 protein: ATSRDGGGEKLF
V gene: TRBV5-1; clone size: few; J gene: TRBJ2-2; CDR3 protein: ASSTQGRELF
V gene: TRBV29-1; clone size: few; J gene: TRBJ1-4; CDR3 protein: SASGSENEKLF
V gene: TRBV5-4; clone size: NA; J gene: TRBJ2-2; CDR3 protein: ASSSEYSRTGELF
V gene: TRBV5-1; clone size: few; J gene: TRBJ2-5; CDR3 protein: ASSFSGTGEETQY
V gene: TRBV5-4; clone size: NA; J gene: TRBJ1-1; CDR3 protein: ASRWGEAGMNTEAF
V gene: TRBV5-1; clone size: NA; J gene: TRBJ2-3; CDR3 protein: ASSLGTSGSGSTDTQY
V gene: TRBV5-4; clone size: few; J gene: TRBJ2-3; CDR3 protein: ASTGTSGTPSTDTQY
V gene: TRBV7-6; clone size: NA; J gene: TRBJ1-1; CDR3 protein: ASSTSYRGNTEAF
V gene: TRBV6-1; clone size: NA; J gene: TRBJ2-7; CDR3 protein: ASSMPGLRYEQY
V gene: TRBV27; clone size: few; J gene: TRBJ1-6; CDR3 protein: ASTKGQSYNSPLH
V gene: TRBV6-6; clone size: few; J gene: TRBJ1-5; CDR3 protein: ASSSPDQPQH
V gene: TRBV4-1; clone size: NA; J gene: TRBJ2-7; CDR3 protein: ASSQGGLGAHGQY
V gene: TRBV5-1; clone size: NA; J gene: TRBJ2-7; CDR3 protein: ASSPSGSSYEQY
V gene: TRBV9; clone size: NA; J gene: TRBJ2-7; CDR3 protein: ASSPHGQGSYEQY
V gene: TRBV30; clone size: NA; J gene: TRBJ1-3; CDR3 protein: AWVRTLGNTIY
V gene: TRBV7-6; clone size: few; J gene: TRBJ2-2; CDR3 protein: ASSLSGGQNTGELF
V gene: TRBV28; clone size: few; J gene: TRBJ1-2; CDR3 protein: ASSWVGGTEYGYT
V gene: TRBV29-1; clone size: NA; J gene: TRBJ1-1; CDR3 protein: SVDRGARTEAF
V gene: TRBV30; clone size: NA; J gene: TRBJ1-4; CDR3 protein: AWRGAANEKLF
V gene: TRBV5-4; clone size: NA; J gene: TRBJ2-7; CDR3 protein: ASSWGLAGGYEQY
V gene: TRBV5-1; clone size: NA; J gene: TRBJ2-1; CDR3 protein: ASSLTSPGDEQF